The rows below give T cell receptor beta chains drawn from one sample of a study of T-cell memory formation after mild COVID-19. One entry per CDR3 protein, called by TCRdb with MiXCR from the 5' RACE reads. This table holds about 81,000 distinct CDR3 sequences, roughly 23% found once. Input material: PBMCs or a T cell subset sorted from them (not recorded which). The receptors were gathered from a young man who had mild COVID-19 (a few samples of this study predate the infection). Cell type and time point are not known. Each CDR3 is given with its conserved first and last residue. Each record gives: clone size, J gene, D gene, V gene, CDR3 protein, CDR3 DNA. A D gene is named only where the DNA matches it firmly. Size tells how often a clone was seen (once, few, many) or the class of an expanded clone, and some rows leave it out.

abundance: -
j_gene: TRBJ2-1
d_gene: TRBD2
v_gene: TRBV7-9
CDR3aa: CASSLQLAGNEQFF
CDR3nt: TGTGCCAGCAGCTTGCAACTAGCGGGCAATGAGCAGTTCTTC

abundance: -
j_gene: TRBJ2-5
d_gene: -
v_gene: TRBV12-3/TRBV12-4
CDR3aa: CASSLQGPQYF
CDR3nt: TGTGCCAGCAGTCTGCAGGGTCCCCAGTACTTC

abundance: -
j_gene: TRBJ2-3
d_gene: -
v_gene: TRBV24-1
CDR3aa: CATSDSRQGAGDTQYF
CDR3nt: TGTGCCACCAGTGATTCCAGGCAGGGCGCTGGGGATACGCAGTATTTT

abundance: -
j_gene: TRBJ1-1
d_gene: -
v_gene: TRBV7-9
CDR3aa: CASRIGGAEAFF
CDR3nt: TGTGCCAGCAGGATTGGAGGGGCCGAAGCTTTCTTT

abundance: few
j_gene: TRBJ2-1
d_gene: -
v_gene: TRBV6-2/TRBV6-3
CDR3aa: CASSYPGANEQFF
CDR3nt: TGTGCCAGCAGTTACCCTGGTGCCAATGAGCAGTTCTTC

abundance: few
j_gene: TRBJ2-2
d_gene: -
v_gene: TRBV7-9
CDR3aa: CASSSLIGELFF
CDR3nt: TGTGCCAGCAGCTCCCTCATCGGGGAGCTGTTTTTT

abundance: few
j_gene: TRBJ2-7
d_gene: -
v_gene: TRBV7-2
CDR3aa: CASSLRSNEQYF
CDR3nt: TGTGCCAGCAGCTTACGGAGCAACGAGCAGTACTTC

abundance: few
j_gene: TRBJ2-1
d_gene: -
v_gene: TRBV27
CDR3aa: CASSPWGSSYNEQFF
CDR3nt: TGTGCCAGCAGCCCCTGGGGGAGCTCCTACAATGAGCAGTTCTTC

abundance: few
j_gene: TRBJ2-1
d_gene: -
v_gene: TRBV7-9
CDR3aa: CASLPPPPGVNNEQFF
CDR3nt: TGTGCCAGCCTTCCCCCTCCTCCGGGGGTAAACAATGAGCAGTTCTTC

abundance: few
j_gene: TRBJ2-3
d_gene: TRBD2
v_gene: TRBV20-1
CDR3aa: CSARVSRGADTQYF
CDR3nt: TGCAGTGCTAGAGTAAGCCGGGGGGCAGATACGCAGTATTTT

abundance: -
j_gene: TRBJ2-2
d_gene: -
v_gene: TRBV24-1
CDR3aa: CATSDPARANTGELFF
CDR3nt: TGTGCCACCAGTGACCCCGCGAGGGCGAACACCGGGGAGCTGTTTTTT

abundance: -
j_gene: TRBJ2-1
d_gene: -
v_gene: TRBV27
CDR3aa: CASSLLNLGDEQFF
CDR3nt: TGTGCCAGCAGTTTATTAAACCTTGGAGATGAGCAGTTCTTC

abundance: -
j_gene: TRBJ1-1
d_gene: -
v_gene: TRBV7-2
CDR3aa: CASSLSTSDPNTEAFF
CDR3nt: TGTGCCAGCAGCTTAAGCACGTCAGATCCGAACACTGAAGCTTTCTTT

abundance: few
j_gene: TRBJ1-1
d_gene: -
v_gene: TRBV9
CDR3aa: CASSVVTGMNTEAFF
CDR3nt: TGTGCCAGCAGCGTAGTAACGGGTATGAACACTGAAGCTTTCTTT

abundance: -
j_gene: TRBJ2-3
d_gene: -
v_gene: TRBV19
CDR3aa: CASSEMGTDTQYF
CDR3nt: TGTGCCAGTAGTGAGATGGGCACAGATACGCAGTATTTT

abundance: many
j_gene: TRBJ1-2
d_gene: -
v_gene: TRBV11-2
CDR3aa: CASSLDPFLGRPNYGYTF
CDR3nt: TGTGCCAGCAGCTTAGATCCCTTCTTAGGACGGCCTAACTATGGCTACACCTTC

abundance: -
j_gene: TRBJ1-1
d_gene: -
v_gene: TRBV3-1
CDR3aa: CASSQGVTEAFF
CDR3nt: TGTGCCAGCAGCCAAGGAGTAACTGAAGCTTTCTTT

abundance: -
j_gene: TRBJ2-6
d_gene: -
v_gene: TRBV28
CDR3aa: CASSSFGISGANVLTF
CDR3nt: TGTGCCAGCAGTTCTTTCGGGATCTCTGGGGCCAACGTCCTGACTTTC

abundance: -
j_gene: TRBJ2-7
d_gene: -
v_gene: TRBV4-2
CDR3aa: CASSHPRQGVSHEQYF
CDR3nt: TGTGCCAGCAGCCACCCCCGGCAGGGAGTTTCCCACGAGCAGTACTTC

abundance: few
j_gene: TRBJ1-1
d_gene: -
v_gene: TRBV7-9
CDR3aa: CASSPSGKTFF
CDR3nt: TGTGCCAGCAGCCCATCCGGAAAGACTTTCTTT

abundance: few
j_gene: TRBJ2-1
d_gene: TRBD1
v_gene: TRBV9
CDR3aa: CASSGQGNEQFF
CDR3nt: TGTGCCAGCAGCGGACAGGGGAATGAGCAGTTCTTC

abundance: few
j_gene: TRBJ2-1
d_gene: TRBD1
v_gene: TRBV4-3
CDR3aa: CASSPAVGQGAAEQFF
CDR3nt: TGCGCCAGCAGCCCAGCCGTAGGACAGGGGGCAGCTGAGCAGTTCTTC

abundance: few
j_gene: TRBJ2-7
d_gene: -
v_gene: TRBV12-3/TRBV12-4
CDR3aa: CASSPWDGDYEQYF
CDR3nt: TGTGCCAGCAGTCCTTGGGACGGCGACTACGAGCAGTACTTC

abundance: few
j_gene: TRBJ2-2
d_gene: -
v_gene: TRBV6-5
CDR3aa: CASSYGAGTGELFF
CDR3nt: TGTGCCAGCAGTTACGGGGCGGGGACCGGGGAGCTGTTTTTT

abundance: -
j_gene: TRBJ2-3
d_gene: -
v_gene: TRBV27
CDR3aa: CASSLGSTDTQYF
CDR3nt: TGTGCCAGCAGCTTGGGGAGCACAGATACGCAGTATTTT

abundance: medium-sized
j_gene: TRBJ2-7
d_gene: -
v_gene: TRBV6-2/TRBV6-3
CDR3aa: CASSYRDNYEQYF
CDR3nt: TGTGCCAGCAGTTACCGGGACAACTACGAGCAGTACTTC

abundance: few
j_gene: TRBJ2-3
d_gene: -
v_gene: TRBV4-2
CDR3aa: CASSQDRVGGFDTQYF
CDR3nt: TGTGCCAGCAGCCAAGATCGTGTTGGTGGGTTTGATACGCAGTATTTT

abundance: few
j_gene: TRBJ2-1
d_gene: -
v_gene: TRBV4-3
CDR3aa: CASSQDHGEQFF
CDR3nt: TGCGCCAGCAGCCAGGACCACGGTGAGCAGTTCTTC

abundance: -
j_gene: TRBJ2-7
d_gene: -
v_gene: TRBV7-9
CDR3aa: CASSPGAQSPYEQYF
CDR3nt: TGTGCCAGCAGCCCGGGGGCGCAAAGCCCCTACGAGCAGTACTTC

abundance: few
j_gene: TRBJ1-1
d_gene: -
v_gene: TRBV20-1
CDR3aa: CSASRLENTEAFF
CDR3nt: TGCAGTGCTAGCAGACTGGAAAACACTGAAGCTTTCTTT

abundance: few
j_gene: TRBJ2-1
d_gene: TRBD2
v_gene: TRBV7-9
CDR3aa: CASRSTGTRLFF
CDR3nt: TGTGCCAGCAGGTCCACCGGGACTAGGCTCTTCTTC

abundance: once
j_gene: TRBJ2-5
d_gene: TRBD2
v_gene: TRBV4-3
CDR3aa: CASSQDSGGGPGETQYF
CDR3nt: TGCGCCAGCAGCCAAGATAGTGGCGGGGGGCCCGGGGAGACCCAGTACTTC

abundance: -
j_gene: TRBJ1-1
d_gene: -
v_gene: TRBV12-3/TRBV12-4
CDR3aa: CASSPRLGPRNTEAFF
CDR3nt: TGTGCCAGCAGCCCTAGACTAGGTCCTCGGAACACTGAAGCTTTCTTT

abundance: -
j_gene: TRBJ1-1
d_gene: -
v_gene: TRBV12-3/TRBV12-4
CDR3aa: CASSWTTGNTEAFF
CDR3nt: TGTGCCAGCAGCTGGACTACCGGTAACACTGAAGCTTTCTTT

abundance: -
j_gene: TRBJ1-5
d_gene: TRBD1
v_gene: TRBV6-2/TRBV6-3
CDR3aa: CASSYDRTGGSNQPQHF
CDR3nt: TGTGCCAGCAGTTACGATAGGACAGGAGGCTCTAATCAGCCCCAGCATTTT

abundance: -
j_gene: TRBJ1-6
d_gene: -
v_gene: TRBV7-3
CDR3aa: CASSLSPGARSPLHF
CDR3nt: TGTGCCAGCAGCTTGTCGCCTGGGGCCCGGTCACCCCTCCACTTT

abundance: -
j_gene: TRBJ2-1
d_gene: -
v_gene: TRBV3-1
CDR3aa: CASSRGWGPEQFF
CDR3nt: TGTGCCAGCAGCAGGGGTTGGGGCCCCGAGCAGTTCTTC

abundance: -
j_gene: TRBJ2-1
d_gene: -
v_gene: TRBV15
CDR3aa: CATSRLRGSSYNEQFF
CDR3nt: TGTGCCACCAGCAGGCTCCGTGGCAGCTCCTACAATGAGCAGTTCTTC

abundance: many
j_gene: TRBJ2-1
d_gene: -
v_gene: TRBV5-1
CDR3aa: CASSLGVYSYNEQFF
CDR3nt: TGCGCCAGCAGCTTGGGAGTATACTCATACAATGAGCAGTTCTTC

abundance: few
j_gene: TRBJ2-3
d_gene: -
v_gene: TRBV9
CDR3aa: CASSVGALLADTQYF
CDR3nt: TGTGCCAGCAGCGTAGGGGCTTTACTGGCAGATACGCAGTATTTT

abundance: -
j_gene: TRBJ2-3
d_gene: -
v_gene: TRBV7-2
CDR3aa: CASSSLASDTQYF
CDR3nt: TGTGCCAGCAGCTCGCTAGCGTCAGATACGCAGTATTTT

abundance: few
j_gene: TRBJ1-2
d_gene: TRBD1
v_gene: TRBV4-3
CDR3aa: CASSQGQGAYGYTF
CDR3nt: TGCGCCAGCAGCCAAGGACAGGGGGCCTATGGCTACACCTTC

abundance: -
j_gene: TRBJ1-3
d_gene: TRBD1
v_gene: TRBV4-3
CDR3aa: CASSQGTGGNGNTIYF
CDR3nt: TGCGCCAGCAGCCAAGGGACAGGGGGTAATGGAAACACCATATATTTT

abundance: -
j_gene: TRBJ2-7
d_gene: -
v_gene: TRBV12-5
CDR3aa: CASGLGDLGEQYF
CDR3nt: TGTGCTAGTGGTTTGGGGGACCTGGGTGAGCAGTACTTC

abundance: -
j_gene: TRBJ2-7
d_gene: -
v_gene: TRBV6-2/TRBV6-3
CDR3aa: CASSFPSAYEQYF
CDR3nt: TGTGCCAGCAGTTTCCCCTCCGCCTACGAGCAGTACTTC